This T cell receptor (beta chain) originates from a study of identical twins. Study observations and caveats: For monozygotic twins, models underestimated out-of-frame TCR alpha sharing. Part of the zero-insertion signal could reflect confounding by invariant MAIT and iNKT cells. Carriage of fewer insertions was seen in abundant cord blood beta clonotypes, whereas memory repertoires showed none.

Remarks on this clonotype: Its cognate antigen is unknown.

TCRdb recomputed calls from the 5' RACE reads with MiXCR, one row per CDR3 protein. The table has some 1,600,000 distinct CDR3 sequences, around 29% seen once. This clonotype was obtained from a newborn girl in good health. Sequencing input: cord blood.

DNA of the CDR3: TGTGCCAGCAGTGACGGGTTCCTCTACACCTTC. This codes for CASSDGFLYTF. The chain carries TRBV2 and TRBJ1-2, with D unresolved. Germline V gene data show CDR1 as SNHLY and CDR2 as FYNNEI. CDR3 length: 11 residues. V was cut by 3 bases and J by 10 bases, with 9 bases left in between.